This T cell receptor beta chain originates from a study of graft-versus-host responses after intestinal transplantation. Study information: Induction with anti-thymocyte globulin, then tacrolimus and steroids for roughly 3 years, was given to all recipients. Regarding the study as a whole: An association linked early post-transplant HvG declines with peak circulating GvH clone levels.

The CDR3 has 17 amino acids. Trimming removed 4 bases from V and 3 bases from J, with 19 bases in between. Germline CDR1 is MGHRA and CDR2 is YSYEKL. TCRdb's table, derived via immunoSEQ multiplex PCR, lists solely in-frame clones and lacks some. The sample contains about 6,800 clones, approximately 91% of which appear only once. Points on this clone: Its specificity is not known.

Sequencing was performed on PBMCs, taken 83 days after transplant. This sequence joins TRBV4-1 and TRBJ2-1; D gene unclear. The sequence derives from a human patient who received an intestinal transplant, so some T cells may come from the graft donor. The CDR3 sequence: CASSPPSSRRNYNEQFF. CDR3 DNA: TGCGCCAGCAGCCCCCCGTCGAGTAGACGGAACTACAATGAGCAGTTCTTC.